Reported below is one T cell receptor (beta chain). Its target is not known. The data were obtained in a study of a mutant IDH1 vaccine in newly diagnosed glioma. Clones were read by immunoSEQ multiplex PCR, and TCRdb kept only the in-frame ones, dropping some. The profile shows some 130,000 clones, roughly 78% of them singletons. The V end was cut by 2 bases, the J end by 1 base, with 8 bases between. CDR3 length equals 15 residues. Germline CDR1 LGHNA, CDR2 YNFKEQ. Time point specified: week 11, during vaccination. In every dose of vaccine, 300 ug of mutant IDH1 20-mer peptide was given alongside topical imiquimod.

The chain has TRBV4-2 and TRBJ2-2, with TRBD2 as a possible D gene (5 bases). The specimen comprised PBMCs, sampled from a glioma patient whose treatment included an IDH1 peptide vaccine. This clonotype was obtained from a man aged 35-49 years with glioma. In nucleotides, the CDR3 is TGTGCCAGCAGCCAACGGGCGGGGAACACCGGGGAGCTGTTTTTT. As protein: CASSQRAGNTGELFF.